Below are 30 T cell receptor beta chains sequenced from a single sample in a study of cytomegalovirus exposure and HLA in healthy donors. 60 Vbeta and 13 Jbeta primers were used in PCR. Profiled with immunoSEQ multiplex PCR; TCRdb holds only in-frame clones, not every one. The sample includes some 81,000 clones, over 65% of them seen just once. Sequenced material: PBMCs. The receptors were gathered from a woman in her forties in good health and CMV-seropositive.

The table lists this clone with a count of one. V is TRBV19 and J is TRBJ2-1; D may be TRBD1 (6 bases). CDR3 length equals 15 residues. The germline V gene encodes CDR1 LNHDA and CDR2 SQIVND (reference sequence). Trimming stripped 1 base from V and 10 bases from J, with 17 bases between. For the CDR3, the DNA is TGTGCCAGTAGTATAGGGACAGCGCCCGGCCGCGAGCAGTTCTTC. Amino acid sequence: CASSIGTAPGREQFF.

The J gene is TRBJ1-1, the V gene TRBV5-5; 10 bases are a match to TRBD1. From germline, CDR1 is SGHKS and CDR2 YYEKEE (reference sequence). The ends lost 4 bases at V and 1 base at J; junction bases unmatched: 7. This CDR3 has 16 amino acids. The CDR3: CASSPRQGAQNTEAFF. The CDR3 nucleotides read TGTGCCAGCAGCCCGCGACAGGGGGCGCAGAACACTGAAGCTTTCTTT. Full variable domain (outside the CDR3, taken from reference TRBV5-5 and TRBJ1-1): DAGVTQSPTHLIKTRGQQVTLRCSPISGHKSVSWYQQVLGQGPQFIFQYYEKEERGRGNFPDRFSARQFPNYSSELNVNALLLGDSALYLCASSPRQGAQNTEAFFGQGTRLTVV.

The genes are TRBV2 and TRBJ2-5; 10 nucleotides match TRBD2. The junction had 8 bases not matched to a gene; V was cut back by 6 bases and J by 4 bases. Germline V lookup: CDR1 SNHLY, CDR2 FYNNEI. The CDR3 has 15 amino acids. The CDR3 protein is CASRVSGGASETQYF. CDR3 DNA: TGTGCCAGCAGGGTCAGCGGGGGGGCCTCAGAGACCCAGTACTTC.

The gene calls are TRBV6-5 and TRBJ1-2; tentatively, D is TRBD1 (5 bases). The CDR3 consists of 14 residues. The germline CDR1 and CDR2 sequences are MNHEY and SVGAGI. V was clipped by 6 bases and J by 4 bases, with 15 bases between them. Written as DNA, the CDR3 is TGTGCCAGCAGGGGGGGACTCGAGGCCTATGGCTACACCTTC. Encoded protein: CASRGGLEAYGYTF.

On this clone: Other DNA sequences within the sample encode an identical CDR3. V is TRBV7-2 and J is TRBJ1-5; no reliable D call. The CDR3 loop spans 14 amino acids. The germline V gene has CDR1 SGHTA and CDR2 FQGNSA. V gave up 3 bases and J gave up 4 bases, with 10 bases separating them. The CDR3: CASSFNARNQPQHF. CDR3 DNA sequence: TGTGCCAGCAGCTTTAACGCCCGGAATCAGCCCCAGCATTTT. Together with reference TRBV7-2 and TRBJ1-5, the CDR3 gives the full variable domain: GAGVSQSPSNKVTEKGKDVELRCDPISGHTALYWYRQSLGQGLEFLIYFQGNSAPDKSGLPSDRFSAERTGGSVSTLTIQRTQQEDSAVYLCASSFNARNQPQHFGDGTRLSIL.

This chain connects TRBV18 to TRBJ1-1; weak D call: TRBD1 (6 bases). The CDR3 length is 14 residues. Germline V gene lookup returns CDR1 KGHSH and CDR2 LQKENI. V was shortened by 4 bases and J by 1 base, with 10 bases between the two germline ends. The DNA of the CDR3 is TGTGCCAGCTCACGTCGACAGGAGAACACTGAAGCTTTCTTT. It encodes CASSRRQENTEAFF.

V usage is TRBV5-5 and J usage is TRBJ1-2; TRBD1 might be the D (6 bases). This CDR3 contains 16 residues. Germline CDR1 is SGHKS and CDR2 is YYEKEE (reference sequence). Trimming took off 4 bases at V and 0 bases at J, with 16 bases between the two ends. CDR3 residues: CASSLVPGTTNYGYTF. DNA for the CDR3: TGTGCCAGCAGCCTCGTCCCTGGGACAACTAACTATGGCTACACCTTC.

The chain recombines TRBV30 with TRBJ1-2; D is unclear. Deletions cut 2 bases from V and 4 bases from J, with 11 bases between. There are 13 residues in the CDR3. Germline CDR1 and CDR2: GTSNPN and SVGIG (reference sequence). For the CDR3, the DNA is TGTGCCTGGAGTACTGTTCCGAGCTATGGCTACACCTTC. Translating it yields CAWSTVPSYGYTF.

This chain links TRBV5-8 with TRBJ1-6; no definite D call. Germline V gene data show CDR1 as SGHTS and CDR2 as YDEGEE. Between the trimmed V and J ends, which lost 1 base and 5 bases, there was a span of 7 bases. The CDR3 is made up of 14 amino acids. The CDR3 sequence is CASSLFQNNSPLHF. The CDR3 DNA is TGTGCCAGCAGCTTGTTCCAGAATAATTCACCCCTCCACTTT.

The chain recombines TRBV7-2 with TRBJ2-7; D perhaps matches TRBD1 (5 bases). From germline, CDR1 is SGHTA and CDR2 FQGNSA. Trimming stripped 5 bases from V and 4 bases from J, with 9 bases between. CDR3 size: 12 residues. As DNA, the CDR3 is TGTGCCAGCAGCGCCCAGGGTTACGAGCAGTACTTC. Translating gives CASSAQGYEQYF.

The V gene is TRBV9, the J gene TRBJ2-3; no definite D call. This CDR3 is 12 amino acids long. V was clipped by 1 base and J by 4 bases, with 4 bases between them. In germline, CDR1 is SGDLS, CDR2 YYNGEE. The CDR3 nucleotides are TGTGCCAGCAGCGTACTTTCAGATACGCAGTATTTT. This codes for CASSVLSDTQYF.

This clone was seen only once. The chain recombines TRBV5-1 with TRBJ1-4; possibly TRBD1 for D (5 bases). Trimming stripped 3 bases from V and 11 bases from J, with 17 bases between. This CDR3 contains 14 residues. Germline V lookup: CDR1 SGHRS, CDR2 YFSETQ. CDR3 residues: CASSSTLGAEKLFF. CDR3 nucleotides: TGCGCCAGCAGCTCGACTCTTGGGGCTGAGAAACTGTTTTTT.

The chain joins TRBV6-6 to TRBJ2-3, with D possibly being TRBD2 (6 bases). Per the germline V gene, CDR1 is MNHNY and CDR2 is SVGAGI (reference sequence). The CDR3 is 12 amino acids. Trimming cost V 7 bases and J 3 bases, with 8 bases left between them. CDR3 amino acids: CASNRGTDTQYF. The CDR3 DNA follows: TGTGCCAGCAATCGGGGGACAGATACGCAGTATTTT.

The rearrangement joins TRBV15 to TRBJ2-1; perhaps TRBD2 as D (6 bases). The CDR3 extends over 15 amino acids. Per germline, CDR1 LNHNV and CDR2 YYDKDF (reference sequence). With 1 base removed from V and 5 bases from J, the gap between germline ends came to 12 bases. The CDR3 sequence is CATSRALATNNEQFF. For the CDR3, the DNA is TGTGCCACCAGCAGAGCACTAGCCACGAACAATGAGCAGTTCTTC.

The chain has TRBV7-2 and TRBJ2-7, with 11 bases that match TRBD2. The CDR3 runs to 16 residues. Germline V gene sequence: CDR1 SGHTA, CDR2 FQGNSA. The V segment lost 0 bases and the J segment 2 bases; nucleotides outside the gene matches: 3. In DNA, the CDR3 is TGTGCCAGCAGCTTAGCGCTAGCGGGGGGCCCCTACGAGCAGTACTTC. It is translated as CASSLALAGGPYEQYF.

The V call is TRBV27, the J call TRBJ1-2; 7 bases align to TRBD1. This CDR3 is 13 amino acids long. The junction had 8 bases not matched to a gene; V was cut back by 7 bases and J by 6 bases. CDR1 is MNHEY, CDR2 SMNVEV, per germline (reference sequence). In DNA, the CDR3 is TGTGCCAGCAAGTCAGGGGGGTGGAATGGCTACACCTTC. Residues: CASKSGGWNGYTF.

This sequence joins TRBV7-9 and TRBJ1-2, with D tentatively TRBD1 (5 bases). With 0 bases removed from V and 2 bases from J, the gap between germline ends came to 13 bases. Germline assignment: CDR1 SEHNR and CDR2 FQNEAQ (reference sequence). This CDR3 region has 16 residues. The CDR3 sequence: CASSLAWGTKNYGYTF. DNA of the CDR3: TGTGCCAGCAGCTTAGCCTGGGGGACTAAGAACTATGGCTACACCTTC.

CDR3 amino acids: CASSERGAADTQYF. The CDR3 bases are TGTGCCAGCAGTGAACGGGGGGCGGCAGATACGCAGTATTTT. The rearrangement joins TRBV6-1 to TRBJ2-3; D possibly corresponds to TRBD2 (7 bases). Trimming took 2 bases from V and 4 from J, leaving 10 bases between them. The CDR3 has 14 amino acids. Germline V lookup: CDR1 MNHNS, CDR2 SASEGT.

In this sample, this clone turned up a few times. V gene TRBV7-2 combines with J gene TRBJ2-7; 9 positions agree with TRBD1. This CDR3 has 15 amino acids. Germline loops: CDR1 SGHTA, CDR2 FQGNSA. V gave up 2 bases and J gave up 6 bases; unmatched junction bases: 8. CDR3 DNA: TGTGCCAGCAGCTTACAGACAGGGGGGTTCTCCGAGCAGTACTTC. Protein: CASSLQTGGFSEQYF.

The chain is built from TRBV5-6 and TRBJ1-4; a possible D gene is TRBD1 (5 bases). Germline lookup yields CDR1 SGHDT and CDR2 YYEEEE. V lost 4 bases and J lost 8, with 21 bases in between. CDR3 length: 16 amino acids. Here the CDR3 reads CASSAHGGSVGEKLFF. The CDR3 nucleotides are TGTGCCAGCAGCGCCCACGGGGGTTCAGTTGGGGAAAAACTGTTTTTT.

Only a few counts were recorded for this clone. The chain is built from TRBV6-6 and TRBJ2-7; tentative D call: TRBD1 (5 bases). Germline V gene lookup returns CDR1 MNHNY and CDR2 SVGAGI (reference sequence). V lost 8 bases and J lost 2, with 13 bases in between. The CDR3 extends over 13 amino acids. The CDR3 here is CASCVGVTYEQYF. CDR3 bases: TGTGCCAGCTGCGTAGGGGTCACCTACGAGCAGTACTTC.

This sequence joins TRBV6-1 and TRBJ1-2; unclear D gene. The V end lost 0 bases, the J end lost 3 bases, and 5 bases lay between the germline ends. Germline values: CDR1 MNHNS, CDR2 SASEGT. The CDR3 is 13 residues long. This chain's CDR3 is CASSEAGYYGYTF. In DNA form, the CDR3 reads TGTGCCAGCAGTGAAGCGGGCTACTATGGCTACACCTTC.

In this sample, this clone turned up once. The chain joins TRBV30 to TRBJ1-5; D is uncertain. The length of the CDR3 is 13 residues. Trimming removed 4 bases from V and 3 bases from J, with 10 bases in between. Germline CDR1 GTSNPN, CDR2 SVGIG (reference sequence). The CDR3 DNA sequence: TGTGCCTGGAATGTAGGACTCAATCAGCCCCAGCATTTT. Translating it yields CAWNVGLNQPQHF.

This clone has only a few counts. The chain joins TRBV30 to TRBJ1-5; 7 nucleotides align to TRBD1. V dropped 1 base and J dropped 6; count of bases not matched to a gene: 3. The CDR3 is made up of 13 amino acids. Per germline, CDR1 GTSNPN and CDR2 SVGIG (reference sequence). The CDR3 sequence is CAWSGQGSQPQHF. The CDR3 nucleotides are TGTGCCTGGAGTGGACAGGGTTCTCAGCCCCAGCATTTT.

The table lists this clone with a few counts. This rearrangement joins TRBV25-1 to TRBJ2-5; 7 bases are shared with TRBD2. V gave up 1 base and J gave up 0 bases; unmatched junction bases: 5. Germline V gene lookup returns CDR1 MGHDK and CDR2 SYGVNS. CDR3 length: 16 amino acids. The CDR3 DNA follows: TGTGCCAGCAGTGAATCCAAGCGGGGCAACCAAGAGACCCAGTACTTC. It is translated as CASSESKRGNQETQYF. The full variable domain, its missing parts supplied by reference TRBV25-1 and TRBJ2-5, is EADIYQTPRYLVIGTGKKITLECSQTMGHDKMYWYQQDPGMELHLIHYSYGVNSTEKGDLSSESTVSRIRTEHFPLTLESARPSHTSQYLCASSESKRGNQETQYFGPGTRLLVL.

This clone was recorded only once. The chain has TRBV6-5 and TRBJ2-6, with D perhaps matching TRBD1 (5 bases). The CDR3 is 15 residues long. V shed 4 bases and J shed 2 bases, with 9 bases lying between them. Looked up from germline, CDR1 is MNHEY and CDR2 is SVGAGI. The CDR3 sequence: CASSSWGPGANVLTF. The CDR3 bases are TGTGCCAGCAGTTCGTGGGGCCCTGGGGCCAACGTCCTGACTTTC.

The chain uses TRBV10-3 and TRBJ1-2; D remains unclear. Germline CDR1 and CDR2: ENHRY and SYGVKD. Deletions cut 10 bases from V and 8 bases from J, with 26 bases between. The CDR3 consists of 15 residues. In nucleotides, the CDR3 is TGTGCCACCCCCCGGGGATCGGATGGTCGACGGGGCTACACCTTC. This sequence encodes CATPRGSDGRRGYTF.

V is TRBV6-6 and J is TRBJ2-1; D call uncertain. Germline CDR1 reads MNHNY; CDR2 reads SVGAGI (reference sequence). CDR3 size: 15 residues. Trimming took off 2 bases at V and 3 bases at J, with 11 bases between the two ends. As DNA, the CDR3 is TGTGCCAGCAGTTACGTGGCACAGATCTACAATGAGCAGTTCTTC. This translates into CASSYVAQIYNEQFF.

The chain links TRBV25-1 to TRBJ1-1; tentatively, D is TRBD1 (5 bases). This CDR3 contains 15 residues. V was pared by 3 bases and J by 5 bases, with 16 bases between. From germline, CDR1 is MGHDK and CDR2 SYGVNS. CDR3: CASSDPGGGGTEAFF. DNA for the CDR3: TGTGCCAGCAGTGATCCCGGGGGAGGCGGTACTGAAGCTTTCTTT.

V and J are TRBV25-1 and TRBJ2-5, with TRBD2 matching 9 bases. The CDR3 totals 16 residues. The V gene's germline CDR1 is MGHDK and CDR2 SYGVNS. Trimming removed 2 bases from V and 1 base from J; junction bases left unmatched: 5. The CDR3 coding sequence is TGTGCCAGCAGTGAAGGGCTAGCGGGGCTCCAAGAGACCCAGTACTTC. It translates to CASSEGLAGLQETQYF.